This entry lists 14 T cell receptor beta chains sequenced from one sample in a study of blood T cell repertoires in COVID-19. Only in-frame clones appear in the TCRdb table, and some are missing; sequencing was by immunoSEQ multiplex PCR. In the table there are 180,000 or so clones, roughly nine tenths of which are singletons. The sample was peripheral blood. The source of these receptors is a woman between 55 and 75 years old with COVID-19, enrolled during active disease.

CDR3 nucleotide sequence: TGTGCCAGTAGTGCGCTGGGACAGGGGGCTTACGAGCAGTACTTC. It specifies CASSALGQGAYEQYF. V is TRBV19 and J is TRBJ2-7; 12 bases align to TRBD1. Germline lookup yields CDR1 LNHDA and CDR2 SQIVND (reference sequence). There are 15 residues in the CDR3. V was pared by 5 bases and J by 4 bases, with 6 bases of the junction left unmatched.

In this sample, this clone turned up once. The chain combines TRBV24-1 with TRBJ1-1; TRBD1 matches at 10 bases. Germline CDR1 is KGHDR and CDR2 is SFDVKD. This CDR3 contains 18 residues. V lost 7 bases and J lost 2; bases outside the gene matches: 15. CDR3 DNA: TGTGCCACCAGCCTTAATGTGACAGGGGGCTTCTTCAACACTGAAGCTTTCTTT. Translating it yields CATSLNVTGGFFNTEAFF.

The CDR3 loop reads CATPNPGANYGYTF. The DNA of the CDR3 is TGTGCCACCCCCAACCCGGGGGCTAACTATGGCTACACCTTC. The V gene is TRBV28, the J gene TRBJ1-2, with a possible D match to TRBD1 (5 bases). V shed 10 bases and J shed 0 bases, with 15 bases lying between them. The CDR3 is 14 residues long. Germline V gives CDR1 MDHEN, CDR2 SYDVKM.

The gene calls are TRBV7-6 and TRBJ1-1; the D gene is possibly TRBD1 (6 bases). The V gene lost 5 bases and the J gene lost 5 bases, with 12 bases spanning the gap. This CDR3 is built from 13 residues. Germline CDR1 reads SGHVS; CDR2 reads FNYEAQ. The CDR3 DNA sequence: TGTGCCAGCAGCCGACTAAGGGGGACTGAAGCTTTCTTT. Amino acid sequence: CASSRLRGTEAFF.

As DNA, the CDR3 is TGCGCCAGCAGCTTGGCTCAGGGGACTGGCTACACCTTC. Its translation: CASSLAQGTGYTF. The V and J genes are TRBV5-1 and TRBJ1-2, with TRBD1 as a possible D gene (6 bases). CDR1 is SGHRS, CDR2 YFSETQ, per germline. The CDR3 spans 13 residues. Trimming took 0 bases from V and 7 from J, leaving 10 bases between them.

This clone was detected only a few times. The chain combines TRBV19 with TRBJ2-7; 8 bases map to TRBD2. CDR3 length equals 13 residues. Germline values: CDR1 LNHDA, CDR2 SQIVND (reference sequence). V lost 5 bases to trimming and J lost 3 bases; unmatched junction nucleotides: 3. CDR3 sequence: CASSQAGGYEQYF. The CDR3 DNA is TGTGCCAGTAGTCAGGCGGGAGGCTACGAGCAGTACTTC. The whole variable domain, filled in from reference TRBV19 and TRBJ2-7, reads DGGITQSPKYLFRKEGQNVTLSCEQNLNHDAMYWYRQDPGQGLRLIYYSQIVNDFQKGDIAEGYSVSREKKESFPLTVTSAQKNPTAFYLCASSQAGGYEQYFGPGTRLTVT.

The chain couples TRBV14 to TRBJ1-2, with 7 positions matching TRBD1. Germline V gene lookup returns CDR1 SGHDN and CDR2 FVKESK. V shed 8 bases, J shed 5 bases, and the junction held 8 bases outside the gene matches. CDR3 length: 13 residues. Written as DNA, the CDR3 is TGTGCCAGCTATCCATGGGGACAGTATGGCTACACCTTC. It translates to CASYPWGQYGYTF.

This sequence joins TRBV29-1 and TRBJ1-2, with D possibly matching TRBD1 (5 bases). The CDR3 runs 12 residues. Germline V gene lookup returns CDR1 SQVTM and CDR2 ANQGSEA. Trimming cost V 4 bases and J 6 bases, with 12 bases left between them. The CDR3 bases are TGCAGCGTTGGGGAGGGACTCGATGGCTACACCTTC. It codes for CSVGEGLDGYTF.

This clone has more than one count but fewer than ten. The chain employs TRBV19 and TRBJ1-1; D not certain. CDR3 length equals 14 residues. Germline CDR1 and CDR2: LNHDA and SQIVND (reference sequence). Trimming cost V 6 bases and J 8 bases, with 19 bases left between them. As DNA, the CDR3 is TGTGCCAGTAGGGAGGCCGTGTGGCGACCCGAAGCTTTCTTT. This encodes CASREAVWRPEAFF.

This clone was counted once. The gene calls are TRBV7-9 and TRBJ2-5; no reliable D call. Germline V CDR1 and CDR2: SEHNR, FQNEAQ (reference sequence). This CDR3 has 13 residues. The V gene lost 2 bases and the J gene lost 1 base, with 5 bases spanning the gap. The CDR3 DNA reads TGTGCCAGCAGCTTACTACCCCAAGAGACCCAGTACTTC. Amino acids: CASSLLPQETQYF. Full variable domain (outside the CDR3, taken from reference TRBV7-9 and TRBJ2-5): DTGVSQNPRHKITKRGQNVTFRCDPISEHNRLYWYRQTLGQGPEFLTYFQNEAQLEKSRLLSDRFSAERPKGSFSTLEIQRTEQGDSAMYLCASSLLPQETQYFGPGTRLLVL.

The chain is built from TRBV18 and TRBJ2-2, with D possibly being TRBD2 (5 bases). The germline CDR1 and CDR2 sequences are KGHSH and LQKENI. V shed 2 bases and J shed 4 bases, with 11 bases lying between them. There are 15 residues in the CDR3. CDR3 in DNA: TGTGCCAGCTCACCATTACGGGAATTCACCGGGGAGCTGTTTTTT. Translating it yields CASSPLREFTGELFF.

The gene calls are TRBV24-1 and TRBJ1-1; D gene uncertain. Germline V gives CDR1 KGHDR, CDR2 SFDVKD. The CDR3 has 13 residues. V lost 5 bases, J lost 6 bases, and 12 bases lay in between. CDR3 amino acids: CATSARAASEAFF. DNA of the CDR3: TGTGCCACCAGTGCGCGAGCGGCGTCTGAAGCTTTCTTT.

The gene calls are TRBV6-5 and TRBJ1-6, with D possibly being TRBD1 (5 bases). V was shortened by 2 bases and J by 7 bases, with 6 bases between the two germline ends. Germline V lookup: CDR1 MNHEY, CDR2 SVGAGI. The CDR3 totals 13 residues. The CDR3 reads CASSYDRNSPLHF. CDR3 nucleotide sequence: TGTGCCAGCAGTTACGACAGAAATTCACCCCTCCACTTT.

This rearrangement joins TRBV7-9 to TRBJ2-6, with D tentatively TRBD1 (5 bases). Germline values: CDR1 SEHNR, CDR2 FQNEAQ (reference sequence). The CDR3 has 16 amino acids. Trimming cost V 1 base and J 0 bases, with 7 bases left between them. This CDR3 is CASSLGQFSGANVLTF. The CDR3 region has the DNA TGTGCCAGCAGCTTAGGACAGTTCTCTGGGGCCAACGTCCTGACTTTC.